The text below deals with one T cell receptor (beta chain). The antigen is unknown. The sample comes from a study of CD8 T cells in ankylosing spondylitis. Study conclusions and caveats: According to the report, clones linked to the disease were significantly enriched in matched synovial fluid samples taken from ankylosing spondylitis patients. Characteristic, it appeared, of ankylosing spondylitis blood was a TCR beta motif of about eight highly homologous variants. Certain motif variants had earlier appeared in reactive arthritis synovial fluid and blood.

Making use of molecular barcodes, quantitative 5'-RACE generated TCR beta libraries. TCRdb passed the 5' RACE reads through MiXCR, listing each CDR3 protein once. The profile shows some 840,000 distinct CDR3 sequences, roughly 10% of them singletons. Germline CDR1 reads LGHDT; CDR2 reads YNNKEL (reference sequence). This CDR3 region has 13 residues. V lost 0 bases to trimming and J lost 9 bases, with 12 bases between them. The source is a male donor with ankylosing spondylitis. J is TRBJ2-7 and V is TRBV3-1; the D is unclear. The sequencing input was blood, either unsorted or a sorted T cell fraction (not recorded which). The CDR3 region has the DNA TGTGCCAGCAGCCAAGATTTTCACGGCGCGCAGTACTTC. This translates into CASSQDFHGAQYF.